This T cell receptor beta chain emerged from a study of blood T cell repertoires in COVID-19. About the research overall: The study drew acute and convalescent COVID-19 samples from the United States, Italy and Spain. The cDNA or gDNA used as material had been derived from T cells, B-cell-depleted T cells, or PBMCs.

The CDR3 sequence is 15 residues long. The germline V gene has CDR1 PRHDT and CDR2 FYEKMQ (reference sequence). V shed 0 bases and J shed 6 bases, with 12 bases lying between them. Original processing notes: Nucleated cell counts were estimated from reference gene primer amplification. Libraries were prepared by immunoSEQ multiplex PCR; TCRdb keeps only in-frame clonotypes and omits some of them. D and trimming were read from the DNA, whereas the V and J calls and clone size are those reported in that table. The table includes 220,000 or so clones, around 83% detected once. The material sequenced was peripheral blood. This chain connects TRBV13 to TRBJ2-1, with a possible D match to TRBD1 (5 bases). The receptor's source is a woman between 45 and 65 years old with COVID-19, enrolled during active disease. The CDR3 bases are TGTGCCAGCAGCTTAGGGGAAGGGGTCTTCAATGAGCAGTTCTTC. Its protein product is CASSLGEGVFNEQFF.